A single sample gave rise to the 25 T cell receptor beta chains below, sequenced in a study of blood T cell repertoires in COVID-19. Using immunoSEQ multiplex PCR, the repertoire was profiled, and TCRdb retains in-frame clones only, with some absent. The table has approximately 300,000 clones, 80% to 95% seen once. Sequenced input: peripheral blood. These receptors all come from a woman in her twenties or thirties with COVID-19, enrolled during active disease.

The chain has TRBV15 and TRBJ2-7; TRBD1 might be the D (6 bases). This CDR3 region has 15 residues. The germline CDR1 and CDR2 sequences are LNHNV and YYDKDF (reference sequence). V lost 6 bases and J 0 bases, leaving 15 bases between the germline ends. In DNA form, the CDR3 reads TGTGCCACCAGTAAGAACAGGGATAGCTCCTACGAGCAGTACTTC. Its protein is CATSKNRDSSYEQYF.

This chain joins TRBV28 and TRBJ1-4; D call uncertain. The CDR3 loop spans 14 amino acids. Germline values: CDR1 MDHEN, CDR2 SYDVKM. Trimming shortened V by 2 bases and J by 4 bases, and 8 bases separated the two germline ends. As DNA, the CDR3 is TGTGCCAGCAGTTTAAAACAGCTTAATGAAAAACTGTTTTTT. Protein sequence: CASSLKQLNEKLFF.

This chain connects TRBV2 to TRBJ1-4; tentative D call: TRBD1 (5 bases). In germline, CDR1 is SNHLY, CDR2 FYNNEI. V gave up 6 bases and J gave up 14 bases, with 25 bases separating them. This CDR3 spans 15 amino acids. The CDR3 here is CASSPDPTVMKSLFF. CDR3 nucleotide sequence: TGTGCCAGCAGCCCAGACCCGACAGTAATGAAAAGTCTGTTTTTT.

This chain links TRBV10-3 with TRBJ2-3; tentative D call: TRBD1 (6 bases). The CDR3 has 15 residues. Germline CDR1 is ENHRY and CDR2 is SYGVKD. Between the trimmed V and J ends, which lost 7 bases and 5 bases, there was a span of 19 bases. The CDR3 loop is CAITRQAPGGDTQYF. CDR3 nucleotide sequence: TGTGCCATCACCCGACAGGCCCCGGGTGGAGATACGCAGTATTTT.

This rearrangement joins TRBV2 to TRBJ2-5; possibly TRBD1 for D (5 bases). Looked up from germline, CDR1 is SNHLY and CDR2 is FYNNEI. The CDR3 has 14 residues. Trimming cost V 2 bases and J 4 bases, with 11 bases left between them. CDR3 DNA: TGTGCCAGCAGTGAAAGACAGAACAGAGAGACCCAGTACTTC. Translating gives CASSERQNRETQYF. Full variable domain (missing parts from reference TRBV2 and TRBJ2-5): EPEVTQTPSHQVTQMGQEVILRCVPISNHLYFYWYRQILGQKVEFLVSFYNNEISEKSEIFDDQFSVERPDGSNFTLKIRSTKLEDSAMYFCASSERQNRETQYFGPGTRLLVL.

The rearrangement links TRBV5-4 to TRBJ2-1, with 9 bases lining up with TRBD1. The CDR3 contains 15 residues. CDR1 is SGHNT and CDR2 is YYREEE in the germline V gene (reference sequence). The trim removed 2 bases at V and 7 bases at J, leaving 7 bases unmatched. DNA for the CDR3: TGTGCCAGCAGCTTACGGGACAGGGTTGTAAATGAGCAGTTCTTC. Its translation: CASSLRDRVVNEQFF.

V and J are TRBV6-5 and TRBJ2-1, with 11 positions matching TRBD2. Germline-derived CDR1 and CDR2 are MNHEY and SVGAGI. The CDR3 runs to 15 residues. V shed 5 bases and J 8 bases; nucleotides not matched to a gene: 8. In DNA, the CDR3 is TGTGCCAGCAGTAGAACTAGCGGGAGCTCGGATGAGCAGTTCTTC. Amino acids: CASSRTSGSSDEQFF.

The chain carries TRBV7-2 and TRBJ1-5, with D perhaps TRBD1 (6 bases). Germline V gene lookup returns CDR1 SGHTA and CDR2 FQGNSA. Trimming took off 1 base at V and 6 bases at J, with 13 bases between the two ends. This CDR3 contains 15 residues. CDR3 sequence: CASSLENRASQPQHF. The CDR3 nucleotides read TGTGCCAGCAGCTTAGAGAACAGGGCCAGTCAGCCCCAGCATTTT.

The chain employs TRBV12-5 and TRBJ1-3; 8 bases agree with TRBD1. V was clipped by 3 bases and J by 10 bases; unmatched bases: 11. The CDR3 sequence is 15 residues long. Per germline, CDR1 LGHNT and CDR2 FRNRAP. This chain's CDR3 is CASGFPGQVEITIYF. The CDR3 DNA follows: TGTGCTAGTGGTTTCCCGGGACAGGTGGAAATAACCATATATTTT.

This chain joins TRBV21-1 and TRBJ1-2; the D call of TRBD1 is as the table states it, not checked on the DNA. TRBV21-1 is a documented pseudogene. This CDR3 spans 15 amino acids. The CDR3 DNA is TGTGCCAGCAGCAAACGACAGGGGACGCACTATGGCTACACCTTC. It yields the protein CASSKRQGTHYGYTF.

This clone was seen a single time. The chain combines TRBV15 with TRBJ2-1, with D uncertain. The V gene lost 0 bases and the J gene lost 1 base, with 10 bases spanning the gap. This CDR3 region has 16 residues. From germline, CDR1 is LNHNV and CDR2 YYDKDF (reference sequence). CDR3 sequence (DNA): TGTGCCACCAGCAGAGACCGTAGTCCTTCCTACAATGAGCAGTTCTTC. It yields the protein CATSRDRSPSYNEQFF.

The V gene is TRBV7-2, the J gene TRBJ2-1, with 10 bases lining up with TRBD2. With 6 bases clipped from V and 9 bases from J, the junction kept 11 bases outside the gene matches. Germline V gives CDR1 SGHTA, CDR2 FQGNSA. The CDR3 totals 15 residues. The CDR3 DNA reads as TGTGCCAGCAGGCTAGCGGGAGTGGGGTTCGGTGAGCAGTTCTTC. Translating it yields CASRLAGVGFGEQFF.

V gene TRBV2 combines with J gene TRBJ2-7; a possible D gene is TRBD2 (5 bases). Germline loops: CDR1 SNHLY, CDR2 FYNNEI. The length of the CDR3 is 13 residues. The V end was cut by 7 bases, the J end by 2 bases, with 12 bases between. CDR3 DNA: TGTGCCAGCAAGGACGGGGAGACCTACGAGCAGTACTTC. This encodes CASKDGETYEQYF.

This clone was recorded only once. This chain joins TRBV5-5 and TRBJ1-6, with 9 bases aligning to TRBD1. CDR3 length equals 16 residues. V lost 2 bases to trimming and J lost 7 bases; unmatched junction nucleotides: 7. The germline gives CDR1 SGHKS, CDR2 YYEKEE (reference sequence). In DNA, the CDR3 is TGTGCCAGCAGCTTCCGACCGGGACAGGGCAATTCACCCCTCCACTTT. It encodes CASSFRPGQGNSPLHF.

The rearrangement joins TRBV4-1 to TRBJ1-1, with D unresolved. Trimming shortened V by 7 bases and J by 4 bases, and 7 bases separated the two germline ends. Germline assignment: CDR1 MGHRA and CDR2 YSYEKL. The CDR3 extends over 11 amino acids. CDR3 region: CASTTGTEAFF. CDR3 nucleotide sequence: TGCGCCAGCACCACCGGCACTGAAGCTTTCTTT.

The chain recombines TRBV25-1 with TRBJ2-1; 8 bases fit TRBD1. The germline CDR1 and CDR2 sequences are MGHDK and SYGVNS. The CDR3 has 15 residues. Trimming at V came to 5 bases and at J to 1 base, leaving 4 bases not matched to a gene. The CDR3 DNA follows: TGTGCCAGCAGTAGGACAGGGACTTCCTACAATGAGCAGTTCTTC. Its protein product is CASSRTGTSYNEQFF.

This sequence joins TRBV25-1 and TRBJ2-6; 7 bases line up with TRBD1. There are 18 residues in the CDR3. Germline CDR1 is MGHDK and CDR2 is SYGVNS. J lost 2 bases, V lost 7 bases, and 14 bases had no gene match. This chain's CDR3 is CASTNIRDSPPGANVLTF. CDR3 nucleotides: TGTGCCAGCACTAACATTCGGGACAGCCCACCTGGGGCCAACGTCCTGACTTTC. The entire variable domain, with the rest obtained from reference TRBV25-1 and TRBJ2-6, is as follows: EADIYQTPRYLVIGTGKKITLECSQTMGHDKMYWYQQDPGMELHLIHYSYGVNSTEKGDLSSESTVSRIRTEHFPLTLESARPSHTSQYLCASTNIRDSPPGANVLTFGAGSRLTVL.

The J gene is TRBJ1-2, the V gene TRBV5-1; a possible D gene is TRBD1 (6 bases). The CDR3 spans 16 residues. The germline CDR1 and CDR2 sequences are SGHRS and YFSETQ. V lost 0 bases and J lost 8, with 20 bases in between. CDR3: CASSLALGGGRGGYTF. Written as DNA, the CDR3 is TGCGCCAGCAGCTTGGCCCTCGGGGGGGGCAGAGGAGGCTACACCTTC.

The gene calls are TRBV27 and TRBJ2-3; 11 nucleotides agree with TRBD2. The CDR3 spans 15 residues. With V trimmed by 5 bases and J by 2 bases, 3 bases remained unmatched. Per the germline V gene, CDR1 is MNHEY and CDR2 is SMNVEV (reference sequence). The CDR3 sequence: CASSPGLADTDTQYF. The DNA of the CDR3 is TGTGCCAGCAGTCCGGGACTAGCGGACACAGATACGCAGTATTTT.

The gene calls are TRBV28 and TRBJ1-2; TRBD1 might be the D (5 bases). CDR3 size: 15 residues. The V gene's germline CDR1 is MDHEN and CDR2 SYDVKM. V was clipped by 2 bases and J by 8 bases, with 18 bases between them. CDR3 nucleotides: TGTGCCAGCAGTTTACGGTACGACGGGGGGTACGGCTACACCTTC. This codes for CASSLRYDGGYGYTF.

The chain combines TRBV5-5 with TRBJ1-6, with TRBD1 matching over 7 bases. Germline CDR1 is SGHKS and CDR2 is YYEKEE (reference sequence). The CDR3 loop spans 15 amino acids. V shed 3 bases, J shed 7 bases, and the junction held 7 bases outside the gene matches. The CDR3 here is CASSSTGTDNSPLHF. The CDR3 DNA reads TGTGCCAGCAGCTCCACCGGGACAGACAATTCACCCCTCCACTTT.

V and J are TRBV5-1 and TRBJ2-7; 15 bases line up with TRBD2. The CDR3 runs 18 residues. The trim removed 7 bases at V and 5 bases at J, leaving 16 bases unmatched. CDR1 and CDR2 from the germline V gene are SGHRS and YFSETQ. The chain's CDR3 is CASPPGLAGGTLSDEQYF. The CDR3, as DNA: TGCGCCAGCCCACCGGGACTAGCGGGAGGAACCCTCTCGGACGAGCAGTACTTC.

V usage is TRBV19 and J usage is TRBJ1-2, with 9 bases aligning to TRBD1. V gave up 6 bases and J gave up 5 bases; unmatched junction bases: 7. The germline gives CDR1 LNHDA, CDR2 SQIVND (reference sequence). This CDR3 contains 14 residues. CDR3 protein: CASSSGQGIYGYTF. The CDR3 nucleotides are TGTGCCAGTAGCTCGGGACAGGGTATTTATGGCTACACCTTC.

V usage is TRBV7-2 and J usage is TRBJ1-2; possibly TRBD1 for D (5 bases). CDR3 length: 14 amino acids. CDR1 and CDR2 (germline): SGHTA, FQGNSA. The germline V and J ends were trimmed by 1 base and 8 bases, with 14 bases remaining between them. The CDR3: CASSLGGRDKGYTF. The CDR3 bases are TGTGCCAGCAGCTTAGGGGGCAGGGATAAGGGCTACACCTTC. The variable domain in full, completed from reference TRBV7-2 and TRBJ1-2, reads GAGVSQSPSNKVTEKGKDVELRCDPISGHTALYWYRQSLGQGLEFLIYFQGNSAPDKSGLPSDRFSAERTGGSVSTLTIQRTQQEDSAVYLCASSLGGRDKGYTFGSGTRLTVV.

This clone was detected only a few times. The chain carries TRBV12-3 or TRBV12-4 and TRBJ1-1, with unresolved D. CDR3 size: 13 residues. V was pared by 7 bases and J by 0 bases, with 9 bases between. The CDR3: CASTSTLNTEAFF. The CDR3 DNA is TGTGCCAGCACTTCGACACTGAACACTGAAGCTTTCTTT.